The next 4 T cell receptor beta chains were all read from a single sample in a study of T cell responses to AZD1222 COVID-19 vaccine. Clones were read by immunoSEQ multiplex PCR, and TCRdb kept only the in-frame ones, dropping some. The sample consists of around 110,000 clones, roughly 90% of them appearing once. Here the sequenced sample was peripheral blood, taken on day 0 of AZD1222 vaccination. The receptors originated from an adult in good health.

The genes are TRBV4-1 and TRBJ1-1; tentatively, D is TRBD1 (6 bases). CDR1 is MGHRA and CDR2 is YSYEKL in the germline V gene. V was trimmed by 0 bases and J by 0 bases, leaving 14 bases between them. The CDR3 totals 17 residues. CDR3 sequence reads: CASSQDQGSNLNTEAFF. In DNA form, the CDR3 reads TGCGCCAGCAGCCAAGATCAGGGGTCCAACTTGAACACTGAAGCTTTCTTT.

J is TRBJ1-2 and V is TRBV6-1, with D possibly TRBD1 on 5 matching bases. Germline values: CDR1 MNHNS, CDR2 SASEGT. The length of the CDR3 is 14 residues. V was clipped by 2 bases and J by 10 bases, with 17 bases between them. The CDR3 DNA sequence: TGTGCCAGCAGTGAAACCTCGGGGGGATATCCCTACACCTTC. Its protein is CASSETSGGYPYTF.

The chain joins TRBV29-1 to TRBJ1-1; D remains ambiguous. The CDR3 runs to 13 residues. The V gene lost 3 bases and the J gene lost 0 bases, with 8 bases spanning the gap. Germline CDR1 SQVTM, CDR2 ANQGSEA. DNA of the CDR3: TGCAGCGTTGAGAAGGGAATGAACACTGAAGCTTTCTTT. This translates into CSVEKGMNTEAFF.

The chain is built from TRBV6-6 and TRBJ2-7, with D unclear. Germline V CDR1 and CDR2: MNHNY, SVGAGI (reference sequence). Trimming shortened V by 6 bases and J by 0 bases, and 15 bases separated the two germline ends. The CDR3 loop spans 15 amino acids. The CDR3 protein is CASSSPTLNSYEQYF. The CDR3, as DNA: TGTGCCAGCAGCTCACCCACATTAAACTCCTACGAGCAGTACTTC.